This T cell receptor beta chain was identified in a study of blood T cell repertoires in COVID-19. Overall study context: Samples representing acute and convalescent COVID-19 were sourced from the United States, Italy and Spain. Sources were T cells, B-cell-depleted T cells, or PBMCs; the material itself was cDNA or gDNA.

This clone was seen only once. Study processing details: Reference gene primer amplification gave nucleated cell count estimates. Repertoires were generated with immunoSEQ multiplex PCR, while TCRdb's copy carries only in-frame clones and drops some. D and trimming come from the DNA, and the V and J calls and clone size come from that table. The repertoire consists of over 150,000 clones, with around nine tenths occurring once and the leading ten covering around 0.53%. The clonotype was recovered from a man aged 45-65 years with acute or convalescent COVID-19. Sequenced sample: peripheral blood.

The CDR3 loop reads CASSLGGTGNQPQHF. The CDR3 bases are TGTGCCAGCAGCCTCGGAGGAACAGGGAATCAGCCCCAGCATTTT. The chain joins TRBV5-4 to TRBJ1-5; possible D gene TRBD1, 6 bases. This CDR3 is built from 15 residues. The germline V gene encodes CDR1 SGHNT and CDR2 YYREEE (reference sequence). The V end was cut by 4 bases, the J end by 4 bases, with 15 bases between.